The subject of this entry is one T cell receptor (beta chain). The specificity of this receptor is unknown. No much larger clone is present one base from it, and per-base qualities are unavailable. The data originate from a study of blood T cells in healthy people across ages (dated by TCRdb to about 2015). Some background on the complete study: In model experiments, template switching captured roughly one uniquely barcoded TCR beta cDNA molecule for every two T cells. To track age-related changes in TCR beta repertoire diversity, the study relied on deep sequencing normalized with unique cDNA molecular identifiers. Using the same blood draw, the study looked at two additional independent replicas of 1 million unique cDNA reads for two donors, one aged 18 to 30 and the other aged 80 or older. To avoid experimental bias, donors of different ages were spread randomly across the sequencing lanes. Donors were grouped into four age groups: young (average approximately 16 years), middle-aged (39), aged (about 60) and long-lived (82). What the research found in general, with its limitations: Since profiling was done on bulk unsorted PBMCs, naive and antigen-experienced compartments could not be conclusively compared. A strong correlation was found between observed TCR beta diversity and the percentage of naive T cells measured by flow cytometry. Observed TCR beta diversity per million T cells fell roughly linearly with age, and a significant reduction was already apparent by age around 39. Estimates of total diversity from one million sequenced T cells were regarded as lower bounds and underestimates. Because donor CMV infection status was unknown, age-related changes in expanded clonotypes were potentially confounded. Compared with the aged group, the long-lived group had more naive CD4+ T cells, fewer expanded clones and increased TCR diversity, a pattern suggesting age selection.

The donors were roughly 39 Caucasian individuals from Russia, aged 6 to 90 years, who were systemically healthy. Approximately 9 milliliters of peripheral blood were collected from each donor into EDTA-treated Vacutainer tubes. PBMCs were isolated by Ficoll-Paque density-gradient centrifugation, with at least 6 million obtained per sample. Total RNA, at least 6 micrograms per sample, was extracted from PBMCs with Trizol reagent. Naive CD45RAhigh/CD27high T cell percentages were measured by flow cytometry on a PBMC aliquot from every donor. There are 14 amino acids in the CDR3, from cysteine to phenylalanine inclusive. Only the CDR3 DNA is retained, 42 bases long and in frame from the first base. CDR1 and CDR2, per the germline V gene, are SGHAT and FQNNGV. The library was built by means of 5' RACE. Sequencer: Illumina HiSeq 2500. A second about 7 to 12 cycle PCR used a sample-barcoded 5' primer and a J-beta primer mix. A template-switch 5' adaptor carrying 12 random nucleotides introduced a unique molecular identifier onto each TCR beta cDNA molecule. At least 2.5 million CDR3-containing paired-end reads were obtained from each sample. The Mint cDNA synthesis kit, primed by a TRBC-specific oligonucleotide, was used to synthesize first-strand cDNA from all RNA. All cDNA was treated with uracil-DNA glycosylase and then went through a first 18-cycle PCR with the universal primers M1SS and BC2_uni_R. The paper's processing steps were these. For normalization, 1 million high-quality reads were randomly selected from each sample, with every read carrying a distinct molecular identifier. Reads sharing molecular identifiers were discarded rather than binned into consensus sequences. MiTCR, with a Q25 quality threshold and the strictest error-elimination algorithm, was used for CDR3 identification, clonotype clustering and error correction. A nonparametric unseen species model with Euler transformation was used to estimate lower-bound total TCR beta diversity. TCRdb applied fastp at Q25 and MiXCR to the public reads, then kept only in-frame beta chains. Every distinct CDR3 protein forms one entry, paired with its most common genes and DNA. These V and J calls are TCRdb output, not the study's own analysis. Present in this sample are 380,000 or so distinct CDR3 sequences, more than 45% of which were seen just once. The ten top clones hold 51% of the sample.

Recombination joined TRBV11-2 with TRBJ2-7; TRBD2 is a possible D gene, resting on 6 matching bases. TRBJ2-5 explains the end of the DNA better; the J call may be wrong. The sequence was collected from a man aged 60-69 years in good health. The specimen was blood. Read as DNA, the sequence is TGTGCCAGCAGCCTCGAATGGAGGGGAGAGACCCAGTACTTC. This codes for CASSLEWRGETQYF.